The 5 T cell receptor beta chains presented below share a single source sample, sequenced in a study of human T cells and chemical hapten exposure. The time point here: patch test 2, 6 weeks after DPC sensitization. Treatment reported: therapeutic diphenylcyclopropenone sensitization with weekly scalp DPC. Each CDR3 protein is one row after TCRdb ran MiXCR on the RACE reads. The sample lists approximately 110,000 distinct CDR3 sequences, 9% to 9.5% occurring once. The starting material was whole blood, obtained in connection with sensitization to the hapten diphenylcyclopropenone (DPC). The receptors derive from a woman aged 40-49 years with alopecia areata. Some clones in this sample may be carry-over from other donors' samples.

This clonotype turned up a few times. The rearrangement joins TRBV10-3 to TRBJ2-7, with 15 positions matching TRBD2. V was clipped by 10 bases and J by 4 bases; unmatched bases: 2. The CDR3 loop spans 13 amino acids. Germline CDR1 is ENHRY and CDR2 is SYGVKD. The CDR3, as DNA: TGTGCCACGGGACTAGCGGGGGGTTACGAGCAGTACTTC. Protein sequence: CATGLAGGYEQYF.

This clonotype was detected ten times or more. The chain recombines TRBV3-1 with TRBJ1-1; possibly TRBD1 for D (6 bases). CDR3 length equals 14 residues. With 8 bases removed from V and 1 base from J, the gap between germline ends came to 14 bases. Germline V gives CDR1 LGHDT, CDR2 YNNKEL (reference sequence). CDR3 amino acids: CASGKGGANTEAFF. Here the CDR3 DNA reads TGTGCCAGCGGGAAAGGGGGGGCGAACACTGAAGCTTTCTTT.

This clonotype was counted ten times or more. V and J are TRBV5-1 and TRBJ2-5; 7 bases fit TRBD2. CDR1 and CDR2 (germline): SGHRS, YFSETQ. There are 16 residues in the CDR3. The junction had 5 bases not matched to a gene; V was cut back by 0 bases and J by 0 bases. Written as DNA, the CDR3 is TGCGCCAGCAGCTTGGTGCCGGGGGGAGACCAAGAGACCCAGTACTTC. The encoded protein is CASSLVPGGDQETQYF.

This clonotype was seen ten or more times. The chain carries TRBV18 and TRBJ1-4, with 8 bases that match TRBD1. Trimming took 3 bases from V and 6 from J; bases not matched to a gene: 9. Per the germline V gene, CDR1 is KGHSH and CDR2 is LQKENI. This CDR3 contains 16 residues. The CDR3 loop reads CASSPGRGREDEKLFF. The CDR3, as DNA: TGTGCCAGCTCACCGGGCAGGGGGCGCGAGGATGAAAAACTGTTTTTT.

This clonotype appeared a few times. The chain carries TRBV10-3 and TRBJ2-1; D unresolved. The CDR3 length is 14 residues. From germline, CDR1 is ENHRY and CDR2 SYGVKD. V lost 8 bases, J lost 0 bases, and 11 bases lay in between. The CDR3, as DNA: TGTGCCATCCAAATGACACCCTCCTACAATGAGCAGTTCTTC. Its translation is CAIQMTPSYNEQFF.